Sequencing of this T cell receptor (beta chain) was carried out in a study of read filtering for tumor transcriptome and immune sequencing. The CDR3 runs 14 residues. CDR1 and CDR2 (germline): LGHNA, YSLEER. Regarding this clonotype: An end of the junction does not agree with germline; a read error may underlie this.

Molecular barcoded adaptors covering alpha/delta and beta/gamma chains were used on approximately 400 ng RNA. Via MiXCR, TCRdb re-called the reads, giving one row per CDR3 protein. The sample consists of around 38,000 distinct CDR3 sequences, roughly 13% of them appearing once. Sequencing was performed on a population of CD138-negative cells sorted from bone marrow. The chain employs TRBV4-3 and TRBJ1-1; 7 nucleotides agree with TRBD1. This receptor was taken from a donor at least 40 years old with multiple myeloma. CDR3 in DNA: TGCGCCAGCAGCCCGGGACAGACGGACACTGAAGCTTTCTTC. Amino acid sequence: CASSPGQTDTEAFF.